Each of the 19 T cell receptor beta chains below was sequenced from the same sample in a study of shared T cell receptors in the human thymus. Generated by immunoSEQ multiplex PCR, the TCRdb table keeps only in-frame clones and is missing some. The sample gives hundreds of thousands of clones, 75% to 85% of which show up once; approximately 0.013% is in the top ten. Separately, the same data were catalogued under a study of human thymus T cells.

Specimen: thymocytes. The receptors come from a boy under two years old with a congenital heart defect.

The genes are TRBV7-2 and TRBJ2-7; 8 positions agree with TRBD2. The germline V gene has CDR1 SGHTA and CDR2 FQGNSA. This CDR3 is 18 amino acids long. V lost 5 bases, J lost 2 bases, and 17 bases stayed unmatched. The CDR3 sequence is CASSRGGRSGTPPYEQYF. DNA for the CDR3: TGTGCCAGCAGCCGGGGGGGACGGAGCGGTACACCCCCCTACGAGCAGTACTTC.

The rearrangement links TRBV27 to TRBJ2-7; D possibly corresponds to TRBD2 (5 bases). CDR3 length: 16 residues. Germline V gene sequence: CDR1 MNHEY, CDR2 SMNVEV (reference sequence). The V gene lost 8 bases and the J gene lost 1 base, with 21 bases spanning the gap. The CDR3 loop is CASRLLREAESYEQYF. The CDR3 region has the DNA TGTGCCAGCCGACTCCTCCGGGAAGCCGAATCCTACGAGCAGTACTTC.

This chain connects TRBV4-3 to TRBJ2-5; 8 positions match TRBD2. The length of the CDR3 is 16 residues. CDR1 and CDR2 from the germline V gene are LGHNA and YSLEER. The V and J ends lost 0 bases and 5 bases, in that order; junction bases with no gene match: 8. This chain's CDR3 is CASSQDIVGRAETQYF. Written as DNA, the CDR3 is TGCGCCAGCAGCCAAGATATCGTCGGGAGGGCCGAGACCCAGTACTTC.

The chain has TRBV7-9 and TRBJ1-5, with 10 bases fitting TRBD1. In germline, CDR1 is SEHNR, CDR2 FQNEAQ (reference sequence). The CDR3 is 16 residues long. V lost 5 bases to trimming and J lost 4 bases; unmatched junction nucleotides: 8. CDR3 in amino acids: CASSKLGQGENQPQHF. CDR3 coding DNA: TGTGCCAGCAGCAAATTAGGACAGGGGGAGAATCAGCCCCAGCATTTT. Using reference TRBV7-9 and TRBJ1-5 for the parts outside the CDR3, the full variable domain is DTGVSQNPRHKITKRGQNVTFRCDPISEHNRLYWYRQTLGQGPEFLTYFQNEAQLEKSRLLSDRFSAERPKGSFSTLEIQRTEQGDSAMYLCASSKLGQGENQPQHFGDGTRLSIL.

The chain couples TRBV5-4 to TRBJ2-1; 8 nucleotides align to TRBD1. Losses at the gene ends were 0 bases for V and 0 bases for J; bases not matched to a gene: 8. The CDR3 is 18 amino acids. CDR1 SGHNT and CDR2 YYREEE come from the germline V gene (reference sequence). The CDR3 coding sequence is TGTGCCAGCAGCTTGGGCAGGGGGCCATTGAGCTCCTACAATGAGCAGTTCTTC. Its protein is CASSLGRGPLSSYNEQFF.

This sequence joins TRBV7-8 and TRBJ2-1; the D is unclear. There are 13 residues in the CDR3. Germline lookup yields CDR1 SGHVS and CDR2 FQNEAQ. Trimming stripped 5 bases from V and 3 bases from J, with 8 bases between. For the CDR3, the DNA is TGTGCCAGCAGCCCAACGGGCTACAATGAGCAGTTCTTC. It translates to CASSPTGYNEQFF.

The CDR3, as DNA: TGTGCCTGGAGTGTAGCGGGAGGAGCGAACTACTACAATGAGCAGTTCTTC. It yields the protein CAWSVAGGANYYNEQFF. V and J are TRBV30 and TRBJ2-1; 9 bases fit TRBD2. The trim removed 0 bases at V and 3 bases at J, leaving 9 bases unmatched. The CDR3 extends over 17 amino acids. Germline V gene data show CDR1 as GTSNPN and CDR2 as SVGIG (reference sequence).

This chain links TRBV29-1 with TRBJ2-2; D gene uncertain. The germline V gene encodes CDR1 SQVTM and CDR2 ANQGSEA. This CDR3 comprises 12 residues. The germline V and J ends were trimmed by 7 bases and 5 bases, with 11 bases remaining between them. CDR3 loop: CSGSLGTGELFF. CDR3 bases: TGCAGCGGGTCACTCGGGACCGGGGAGCTGTTTTTT.

The gene calls are TRBV27 and TRBJ2-7; perhaps TRBD2 as D (6 bases). The CDR3 is 17 residues long. From germline, CDR1 is MNHEY and CDR2 SMNVEV (reference sequence). V lost 3 bases and J 1 base, leaving 19 bases between the germline ends. CDR3 region: CASSFTWRRDRSYEQYF. CDR3 coding DNA: TGTGCCAGCAGTTTCACCTGGCGGCGGGACCGATCCTACGAGCAGTACTTC.

The chain recombines TRBV19 with TRBJ2-2, with a tentative D call TRBD2 (5 bases). CDR1 LNHDA and CDR2 SQIVND come from the germline V gene (reference sequence). Trimming left V 4 bases short and J 4 bases short, with 16 bases between. This CDR3 is 16 amino acids long. CDR3 protein: CASSKPPDTSTGELFF. CDR3 nucleotides: TGTGCCAGTAGTAAGCCCCCCGATACTAGCACCGGGGAGCTGTTTTTT.

The V call is TRBV21-1, the J call TRBJ2-7; the table names TRBD2, a call not compared with the DNA. TRBV21-1 counts as a pseudogene. CDR3 size: 17 residues. The CDR3 DNA follows: TGTGCCAGCACCACTAGCGGGAGGCGGGGGGGCTCCTACGAGCAGTACTTC. Translating gives CASTTSGRRGGSYEQYF.

The chain carries TRBV4-3 and TRBJ2-7, with D tentatively TRBD1 (6 bases). Germline CDR1 reads LGHNA; CDR2 reads YSLEER. V shed 1 base and J shed 4 bases, with 17 bases lying between them. The CDR3 is 16 amino acids. The DNA for the CDR3 is TGCGCCAGCAGCCAAGGGTTACAGGGTAAGAGGTACGAGCAGTACTTC. As protein: CASSQGLQGKRYEQYF.

This clone was recorded a few times. The chain links TRBV7-8 to TRBJ1-2, with D possibly matching TRBD1 (6 bases). V was shortened by 5 bases and J by 4 bases, with 14 bases between the two germline ends. In germline, CDR1 is SGHVS, CDR2 FQNEAQ. The CDR3 extends over 14 amino acids. DNA of the CDR3: TGTGCCAGCAGCCCCAGGGGCCGAAGCTATGGCTACACCTTC. It yields the protein CASSPRGRSYGYTF. The full variable domain, its missing parts supplied by reference TRBV7-8 and TRBJ1-2, is GAGVSQSPRYKVAKRGQDVALRCDPISGHVSLFWYQQALGQGPEFLTYFQNEAQLDKSGLPSDRFFAERPEGSVSTLKIQRTQQEDSAVYLCASSPRGRSYGYTFGSGTRLTVV.

This chain uses TRBV9 with TRBJ2-3; 10 bases map to TRBD2. The CDR3 runs 16 residues. Per the germline V gene, CDR1 is SGDLS and CDR2 is YYNGEE. V shed 0 bases and J 6 bases; nucleotides not matched to a gene: 7. CDR3 in amino acids: CASSVGLSGRGDTQYF. In nucleotides, the CDR3 is TGTGCCAGCAGCGTAGGATTAAGCGGGAGGGGGGATACGCAGTATTTT.

The chain combines TRBV28 with TRBJ2-7; perhaps TRBD2 as D (6 bases). Germline loops: CDR1 MDHEN, CDR2 SYDVKM. This CDR3 spans 15 amino acids. Trimming removed 5 bases at V and 2 bases at J, with 16 bases between. In DNA form, the CDR3 reads TGTGCCAGCAGTCCCGTCGGGGGAACCGCCTACGAGCAGTACTTC. This encodes CASSPVGGTAYEQYF.

Turning to this clone: Other nucleotide sequences from this sample produce the same CDR3. The chain joins TRBV19 to TRBJ2-7; 8 nucleotides match TRBD2. J was trimmed by 3 bases and V by 3 bases; bases with no gene match: 1. This CDR3 is built from 13 residues. Germline values: CDR1 LNHDA, CDR2 SQIVND (reference sequence). The CDR3 loop reads CASSITSGYEQYF. The CDR3 DNA follows: TGTGCCAGTAGTATCACTAGCGGCTACGAGCAGTACTTC.

The chain is built from TRBV15 and TRBJ1-2; no definite D call. The CDR3 has 14 amino acids. Germline assignment: CDR1 LNHNV and CDR2 YYDKDF (reference sequence). V was pared by 0 bases and J by 4 bases, with 9 bases between. This chain's CDR3 is CATSREAGLYGYTF. CDR3 in DNA: TGTGCCACCAGCAGAGAAGCAGGTCTCTATGGCTACACCTTC.

The rearrangement joins TRBV12-5 to TRBJ2-7, with 7 nucleotides matching TRBD1. The CDR3 runs to 14 residues. V lost 3 bases and J lost 4; bases outside the gene matches: 6. The germline CDR1 and CDR2 sequences are LGHNT and FRNRAP. CDR3 residues: CASGFVRGSYEQYF. The CDR3 DNA reads TGTGCTAGTGGTTTTGTCAGGGGGAGTTACGAGCAGTACTTC.

The chain links TRBV19 to TRBJ2-7; 8 bases are shared with TRBD2. Germline V lookup: CDR1 LNHDA, CDR2 SQIVND (reference sequence). The CDR3 is made up of 14 amino acids. With V trimmed by 5 bases and J by 2 bases, 5 bases remained unmatched. CDR3 sequence (DNA): TGTGCCAGTAGTGGGGCCGGGGGGGCCTACGAGCAGTACTTC. This translates into CASSGAGGAYEQYF.